These T cell receptor beta chains were read from a single sample in a study of blood T cell repertoires in COVID-19. Assay: immunoSEQ multiplex PCR; the TCRdb copy retains only in-frame clones and omits some. The sample consists of about 130,000 clones, 84% of them appearing once. Sequenced sample: peripheral blood. The origin of the receptors is a human donor in a cohort sampled during active COVID-19. CDR3s include the opening cysteine and the closing phenylalanine or tryptophan. D genes are given only for firm matches. The size entry is marked missing in some rows and otherwise reads once, few, many or a size class.

D gene: -; clone size: -; J gene: TRBJ2-2; V gene: TRBV5-4; CDR3 protein: CASNLGGKTGELFF; CDR3 DNA: TGTGCCAGCAATCTTGGGGGGAAGACCGGGGAGCTGTTTTTT
D gene: TRBD1; clone size: -; J gene: TRBJ1-3; V gene: TRBV19; CDR3 protein: CASSPRQGRSGNTIYF; CDR3 DNA: TGTGCCAGTAGTCCTCGACAGGGTAGGTCTGGAAACACCATATATTTT
D gene: TRBD2; clone size: -; J gene: TRBJ2-3; V gene: TRBV19; CDR3 protein: CASSPRTSGGYTDTQYF; CDR3 DNA: TGTGCCAGTAGTCCACGGACTAGCGGGGGGTACACAGATACGCAGTATTTT
D gene: -; clone size: -; J gene: TRBJ1-3; V gene: TRBV19; CDR3 protein: CASKKDYSGNTIYF; CDR3 DNA: TGTGCCAGTAAAAAGGACTACTCTGGAAACACCATATATTTT
D gene: -; clone size: -; J gene: TRBJ1-1; V gene: TRBV21-1; CDR3 protein: CASSKEYTEAFF; CDR3 DNA: TGTGCCAGCAGCAAGGAGTACACTGAAGCTTTCTTT
D gene: -; clone size: -; J gene: TRBJ2-2; V gene: TRBV5-1; CDR3 protein: CASSSTGIAGELFF; CDR3 DNA: TGCGCCAGCAGCTCCACAGGGATCGCCGGGGAGCTGTTTTTT
D gene: TRBD1; clone size: once; J gene: TRBJ1-6; V gene: TRBV6-5; CDR3 protein: CASIGDRVASPLHF; CDR3 DNA: TGTGCCAGCATAGGGGACAGGGTGGCATCACCCCTCCACTTT
D gene: -; clone size: -; J gene: TRBJ2-1; V gene: TRBV5-6; CDR3 protein: CASSPDSTAYNEQFF; CDR3 DNA: TGTGCCAGCAGCCCGGACAGCACAGCTTACAATGAGCAGTTCTTC
D gene: -; clone size: -; J gene: TRBJ1-1; V gene: TRBV5-5; CDR3 protein: CASSSYRRDSGEAFF; CDR3 DNA: TGTGCCAGCAGCTCGTACCGCCGGGACTCCGGAGAAGCTTTCTTT
D gene: TRBD1; clone size: -; J gene: TRBJ1-6; V gene: TRBV27; CDR3 protein: CASSLATGRQNSPLHF; CDR3 DNA: TGTGCCAGCAGTTTAGCGACAGGGAGGCAGAATTCACCCCTCCACTTT
D gene: -; clone size: -; J gene: TRBJ1-1; V gene: TRBV29-1; CDR3 protein: CSVDQAGTSLKAFF; CDR3 DNA: TGCAGCGTTGATCAGGCGGGGACCTCTCTAAAAGCTTTCTTT
D gene: -; clone size: once; J gene: TRBJ2-1; V gene: TRBV29-1; CDR3 protein: CSVQISLGNNEQFF; CDR3 DNA: TGCAGCGTTCAGATTTCACTAGGGAATAATGAGCAGTTCTTC
D gene: -; clone size: once; J gene: TRBJ1-3; V gene: TRBV4-1; CDR3 protein: CASSQDMGPGNTIYF; CDR3 DNA: TGCGCCAGCAGCCAAGATATGGGGCCTGGAAACACCATATATTTT
D gene: TRBD2; clone size: -; J gene: TRBJ2-3; V gene: TRBV7-8; CDR3 protein: CASSQRIAGGSADTQYF; CDR3 DNA: TGTGCCAGCAGCCAACGAATAGCGGGGGGGTCCGCAGATACGCAGTATTTT
D gene: -; clone size: -; J gene: TRBJ2-2; V gene: TRBV28; CDR3 protein: CASSFPNGGRGSGELFF; CDR3 DNA: TGTGCCAGCAGTTTTCCCAATGGAGGGAGGGGGTCCGGGGAGCTGTTTTTT
D gene: -; clone size: once; J gene: TRBJ1-1; V gene: TRBV6-5; CDR3 protein: CASSLSDGFGTEAFF; CDR3 DNA: TGTGCCAGCAGTCTAAGCGACGGTTTTGGAACTGAAGCTTTCTTT
D gene: TRBD1; clone size: -; J gene: TRBJ1-1; V gene: TRBV11-3; CDR3 protein: CASSLNTGVSTEAFF; CDR3 DNA: TGTGCCAGCAGCTTAAATACAGGGGTCAGTACTGAAGCTTTCTTT
D gene: -; clone size: -; J gene: TRBJ2-7; V gene: TRBV7-8; CDR3 protein: CASSLRTNRYEQYF; CDR3 DNA: TGTGCCAGCAGCCTAAGGACAAATCGGTACGAGCAGTACTTC
D gene: TRBD2; clone size: -; J gene: TRBJ2-3; V gene: TRBV7-3; CDR3 protein: CASSFSGRATDTQYF; CDR3 DNA: TGTGCCAGCAGCTTTAGCGGGAGGGCAACAGATACGCAGTATTTT
D gene: -; clone size: -; J gene: TRBJ2-3; V gene: TRBV19; CDR3 protein: CASSPDTSSTDTQYF; CDR3 DNA: TGTGCCAGTAGTCCCGACACCTCTAGCACAGATACGCAGTATTTT
D gene: TRBD2; clone size: -; J gene: TRBJ2-1; V gene: TRBV4-2; CDR3 protein: CASSPGLAGYYNEQFF; CDR3 DNA: TGTGCCAGCAGCCCGGGACTAGCGGGATACTACAATGAGCAGTTCTTC
D gene: TRBD1; clone size: -; J gene: TRBJ1-3; V gene: TRBV5-1; CDR3 protein: CASSKDRGNGNTIYF; CDR3 DNA: TGCGCCAGCAGCAAGGACAGGGGCAACGGAAACACCATATATTTT
D gene: -; clone size: -; J gene: TRBJ2-3; V gene: TRBV12-3/TRBV12-4; CDR3 protein: CASSSLSDTQYF; CDR3 DNA: TGTGCCAGCAGTTCCCTCTCGGATACGCAGTATTTT
D gene: TRBD1; clone size: -; J gene: TRBJ2-5; V gene: TRBV7-2; CDR3 protein: CASSLVLLGTGGSETQYF; CDR3 DNA: TGTGCCAGCAGCTTAGTCTTGCTCGGGACAGGGGGCTCAGAGACCCAGTACTTC
D gene: TRBD1; clone size: once; J gene: TRBJ1-2; V gene: TRBV10-1; CDR3 protein: CASSGTGGDGYTF; CDR3 DNA: TGCGCCAGCAGTGGTACAGGGGGCGATGGCTACACCTTC
D gene: -; clone size: -; J gene: TRBJ1-1; V gene: TRBV29-1; CDR3 protein: CSVERSMNTEAFF; CDR3 DNA: TGCAGCGTTGAGAGGAGCATGAACACTGAAGCTTTCTTT
D gene: -; clone size: -; J gene: TRBJ2-7; V gene: TRBV5-1; CDR3 protein: CASSPGQSYEQYF; CDR3 DNA: TGCGCCAGCAGCCCCGGACAGTCTTACGAGCAGTACTTC
D gene: -; clone size: -; J gene: TRBJ1-6; V gene: TRBV3-1/TRBV3-2; CDR3 protein: CASSSGQQRSPLHF; CDR3 DNA: TGTGCCAGCAGCTCTGGACAGCAGAGATCACCCCTCCACTTT
D gene: TRBD1; clone size: -; J gene: TRBJ1-5; V gene: TRBV2; CDR3 protein: CASSTQGVFQPQHF; CDR3 DNA: TGTGCCAGCAGTACACAGGGGGTTTTTCAGCCCCAGCATTTT
D gene: -; clone size: -; J gene: TRBJ2-3; V gene: TRBV24-1; CDR3 protein: CATSPPNTDTQYF; CDR3 DNA: TGTGCCACCAGTCCCCCCAACACAGATACGCAGTATTTT
D gene: TRBD1; clone size: once; J gene: TRBJ1-3; V gene: TRBV7-8; CDR3 protein: CASSLGQGNPGNTIYF; CDR3 DNA: TGTGCCAGCAGCTTGGGACAGGGGAATCCTGGAAACACCATATATTTT
D gene: TRBD2; clone size: -; J gene: TRBJ2-7; V gene: TRBV7-2; CDR3 protein: CASSLVGGGLGEQYF; CDR3 DNA: TGTGCCAGCAGCTTAGTAGGCGGGGGGCTAGGAGAGCAGTACTTC
D gene: -; clone size: -; J gene: TRBJ2-1; V gene: TRBV4-1; CDR3 protein: CASSHPGTSREQFF; CDR3 DNA: TGCGCCAGCAGCCACCCCGGGACTTCTCGTGAGCAGTTCTTC
D gene: -; clone size: -; J gene: TRBJ2-7; V gene: TRBV29-1; CDR3 protein: CSVGSGSYEQYF; CDR3 DNA: TGCAGCGTTGGTTCAGGCTCCTACGAGCAGTACTTC
D gene: -; clone size: once; J gene: TRBJ1-1; V gene: TRBV19; CDR3 protein: CASTTRTLGAFF; CDR3 DNA: TGTGCCAGTACCACCAGGACTCTTGGAGCTTTCTTT
D gene: -; clone size: few; J gene: TRBJ2-3; V gene: TRBV5-1; CDR3 protein: CASSLGLSDTQYF; CDR3 DNA: TGCGCCAGCAGTTTGGGGCTCTCAGATACGCAGTATTTT
D gene: -; clone size: once; J gene: TRBJ2-1; V gene: TRBV18; CDR3 protein: CASSPGTGYNEQFF; CDR3 DNA: TGTGCCAGCTCACCCGGGACTGGATACAATGAGCAGTTCTTC
D gene: -; clone size: -; J gene: TRBJ1-3; V gene: TRBV11-3; CDR3 protein: CASSSSGPPGNTIYF; CDR3 DNA: TGTGCCAGCAGCTCGTCAGGGCCCCCTGGAAACACCATATATTTT
D gene: TRBD1; clone size: -; J gene: TRBJ1-2; V gene: TRBV6-6; CDR3 protein: CASSYTGQGNLRGYTF; CDR3 DNA: TGTGCCAGCAGTTACACGGGACAGGGGAATCTCAGAGGCTACACCTTC
D gene: TRBD1; clone size: -; J gene: TRBJ2-3; V gene: TRBV7-2; CDR3 protein: CASSFTLGTGAGGTQYF; CDR3 DNA: TGTGCCAGCAGCTTCACCTTGGGGACAGGAGCAGGGGGTACGCAGTATTTT
D gene: -; clone size: -; J gene: TRBJ2-3; V gene: TRBV5-1; CDR3 protein: CASSLGGRSSTDTQYF; CDR3 DNA: TGCGCCAGCAGCTTGGGTGGCAGATCTAGCACAGATACGCAGTATTTT